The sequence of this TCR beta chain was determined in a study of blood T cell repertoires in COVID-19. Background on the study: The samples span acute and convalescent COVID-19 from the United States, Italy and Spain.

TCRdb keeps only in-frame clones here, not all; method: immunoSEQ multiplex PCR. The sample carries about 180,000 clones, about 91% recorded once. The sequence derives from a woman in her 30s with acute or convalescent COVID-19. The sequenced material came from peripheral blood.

CDR3 sequence reads: CASRLGQVRGQPQHF. The CDR3 bases are TGTGCCAGCAGGCTTGGACAGGTAAGAGGACAGCCCCAGCATTTT. The genes are TRBV2 and TRBJ1-5; 7 positions match TRBD1. The CDR3 spans 15 residues. Germline CDR1 SNHLY, CDR2 FYNNEI. The trim removed 6 bases at V and 7 bases at J, leaving 12 bases unmatched.